This T cell receptor (beta chain) was recorded in a study of blood T cells in healthy people across ages. Germline V gives CDR1 SGHRS, CDR2 YFSETQ. This CDR3 is 16 amino acids long. Trimming took 0 bases from V and 0 from J, leaving 12 bases between them. The use of a sample-barcoded 5' primer and a J-beta primer mix characterized a second PCR of about 7 to 12 cycles. TCRdb called the 5' RACE reads again in MiXCR, with one record for every CDR3 protein. Of hundreds of thousands of distinct CDR3 sequences listed, 35% to 50% are singletons. The chain recombines TRBV5-1 with TRBJ2-5; D gene unclear. Input material: blood. This clonotype originated in a man older than 75 in good health. The CDR3 loop is CASSLEPGRNQETQYF. The CDR3 bases are TGCGCCAGCAGCTTGGAGCCGGGCAGGAACCAAGAGACCCAGTACTTC.